This record looks at one T cell receptor (beta chain) sequence and its context. Its cognate antigen is unknown. CDR1 and CDR2 (germline): SGHDT, YYEEEE. The CDR3 totals 14 residues. The ends lost 4 bases at V and 4 bases at J; junction bases unmatched: 7. The sample is drawn from a study of cytomegalovirus exposure and HLA in healthy donors. Study-level findings and limits: Reportedly, diagnosis of cytomegalovirus status by the classifier showed high specificity and sensitivity.

The PCR was carried out with 60 Vbeta primers and 13 Jbeta primers. Method: immunoSEQ multiplex PCR; TCRdb's copy keeps in-frame clones and lacks some. Altogether about 120,000 clones are present, about 80% being singletons, with the ten largest covering roughly 3%. The TCR originated in a female donor in good health and CMV-seronegative. The sample comprised PBMCs. J is TRBJ1-2 and V is TRBV5-6, with 7 bases aligning to TRBD1. The CDR3 DNA reads TGTGCCAGCAGCGAGGGGGCGCGGGGCTATGGCTACACCTTC. As protein: CASSEGARGYGYTF.